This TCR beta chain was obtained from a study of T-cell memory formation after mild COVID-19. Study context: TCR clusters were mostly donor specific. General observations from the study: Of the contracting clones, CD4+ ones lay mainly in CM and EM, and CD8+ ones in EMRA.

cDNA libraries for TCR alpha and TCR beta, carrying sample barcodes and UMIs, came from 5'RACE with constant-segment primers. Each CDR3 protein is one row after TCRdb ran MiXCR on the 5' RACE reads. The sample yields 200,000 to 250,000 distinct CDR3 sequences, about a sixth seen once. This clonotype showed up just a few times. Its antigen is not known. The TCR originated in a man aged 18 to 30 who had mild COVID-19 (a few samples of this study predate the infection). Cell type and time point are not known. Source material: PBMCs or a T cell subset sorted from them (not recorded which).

CDR3: CASSFPGQFNNEQFF. The CDR3 DNA sequence: TGTGCCAGCAGCTTCCCGGGACAGTTTAACAATGAGCAGTTCTTC. The rearrangement joins TRBV7-9 to TRBJ2-1; 7 bases are a match to TRBD1. CDR3 length: 15 residues. V trimming: 3 bases; J trimming: 5 bases; junction bases outside the gene matches: 7. Germline V gene lookup returns CDR1 SEHNR and CDR2 FQNEAQ (reference sequence). Full variable domain (outside the CDR3, taken from reference TRBV7-9 and TRBJ2-1): DTGVSQNPRHKITKRGQNVTFRCDPISEHNRLYWYRQTLGQGPEFLTYFQNEAQLEKSRLLSDRFSAERPKGSFSTLEIQRTEQGDSAMYLCASSFPGQFNNEQFFGPGTRLTVL.